Listed here is a single T cell receptor (beta chain). This clonotype was counted a few times. The clone's antigen remains unknown. No quality values exist for individual bases; no much larger clone is one base distant. The sample originates from a study of early T cells in non-severe SARS-CoV-2 infection (dated by TCRdb to 2020 to 2022). Background on the whole study: TCR sequencing used bulk RNA from unsorted whole blood, so alpha and beta chains could not be paired. Results and caveats for the whole study, not just this receptor: VDJdb matching was skewed toward anti-spike CD8 responses and likely underestimated virus-specific expansions by missing private and CD4 specificities.

A case-control design nested within a healthcare worker cohort in London, UK, was used, with weekly nasopharyngeal swab PCR tests and blood sampling performed. Between 23 and 31 March 2020, the week of the UK lockdown, healthcare workers were enrolled and then followed up weekly for as long as 16 weeks. CDR1 and CDR2, looked up from the germline V gene (reference sequence), are DFQATT and SNEGSKA. The CDR3 has 14 amino acids, counting the end cysteine and phenylalanine. Only CDR3 DNA remains: 42 bases, in frame from the first base. Receptor amplification or capture employed 5' RACE. The run used a NextSeq 500. In the TCR library protocol, unique molecular identifiers were attached to individual cDNA molecules to correct for PCR bias and sequencing error. TCR alpha and beta chains were both sequenced, and the abundances of alpha and beta sequences in each sample were closely correlated with each other. The authors' analysis ran thus. Decombinator V4 was used to annotate TCR sequences for V gene, J gene and CDR3. Expanded TCRs were defined as changing significantly between any two time points under a Poisson model with p below 0.0001. TCR abundances were normalised to the total number of TCRs sequenced per sample and were expressed as counts per million. TRAV1-2 paired with TRAJ12, TRAJ20 or TRAJ33 defined MAIT TCRs, while TRAV10 paired with TRAJ18 defined iNKT TCRs. A search of VDJdb, accessed on 1 November 2021, was run for TCRs annotated to CMV, EBV and SARS-CoV-2, with TCRs annotated for multiple antigens excluded. Through fastp at Q25 and MiXCR, TCRdb rebuilt clones from the public reads, retaining in-frame beta chains. When rows share a CDR3 protein, they turn into one entry using the most common DNA and genes. The V and J calls reflect TCRdb's pipeline rather than the authors' work. This sample is represented by some 40,000 distinct CDR3 sequences; roughly an eighth of them were singletons. The leading ten clones occupy 15% to 20% of the sample.

The sequence was collected from an adult who was a healthcare worker with PCR-confirmed SARS-CoV-2 infection or an uninfected control (not recorded which). Sequenced: whole blood. The sequence is built from TRBV20-1 and TRBJ2-1, and 13 junctional nucleotides match TRBD2. CDR3 reads: CSFRGTSGVNEQFF. The nucleotide sequence is TGCAGCTTTAGGGGGACTAGCGGGGTCAATGAGCAGTTCTTC.